These T cell receptor beta chains were read from a single sample in a study of neoadjuvant anti-PD-1 for oral cavity cancer. Profiling relied on immunoSEQ multiplex PCR, and the TCRdb table lists in-frame clones only, not all of them. Among under 85,000 clones listed, roughly 80% were seen once. Specimen: PBMCs, collected before nivolumab (anti-PD-1) treatment. The receptors shown here come from a person aged 35-79 years with oral cavity squamous cell carcinoma. Both conserved end residues are part of each CDR3. Fields, in order: J gene, CDR3 length, clone size, V gene, D gene, CDR3 DNA, CDR3 protein. A D gene is named only where the DNA matches it firmly. Size is omitted from some rows. Given values are once, few, many or a class for expanded clones.

TRBJ2-2 15 NA TRBV5-1 NA TGCGCCAGCAGCTTACCGTCGGGGAACACCGGGGAGCTGTTTTTT CASSLPSGNTGELFF
TRBJ2-7 15 NA TRBV7-2 TRBD2 TGTGCCAGCAGCTTAGGGAGCGGGAGCTCCTACGAGCAGTACTTC CASSLGSGSSYEQYF
TRBJ2-1 14 NA TRBV5-1 TRBD1 TGCGCCAGCAGCTGGGACAGGGGGCGGGGTGAGCAGTTCTTC CASSWDRGRGEQFF
TRBJ1-1 13 once TRBV7-3 NA TGTGCCAGCAGTACGCAACCGAACACTGAAGCTTTCTTT CASSTQPNTEAFF
TRBJ2-2 15 NA TRBV7-6 TRBD2 TGTGCCAGCAGCTTAGCGGCGGGAGAGGTCGGGGAGCTGTTTTTT CASSLAAGEVGELFF
TRBJ2-3 12 NA TRBV4-1 NA TGCGCCAGCAGCCAAGGGGGAGATACGCAGTATTTT CASSQGGDTQYF
TRBJ2-1 17 NA TRBV4-1 TRBD2 TGCGCCAGCAGCCGAACCCCTAGCGGGAGCTCCTACAATGAGCAGTTCTTC CASSRTPSGSSYNEQFF
TRBJ2-2 13 NA TRBV6-6 NA TGTGCCAGCAGCCGGGACCTCGCCGGGGAGCTGTTTTTT CASSRDLAGELFF
TRBJ1-2 11 NA TRBV20-1 NA TGCAGTGCTAGAGATTCAGTCGGCTACACCTTC CSARDSVGYTF
TRBJ2-3 14 NA TRBV7-2 NA TGTGCCAGCAGCTTAAGTGGGGGCACAGATACGCAGTATTTT CASSLSGGTDTQYF
TRBJ2-2 13 NA TRBV7-2 NA TGTGCCAGCAGCTTAGTCAGAGCCGGGGAGCTGTTTTTT CASSLVRAGELFF
TRBJ2-7 15 NA TRBV18 NA TGTGCCAGCTCGCCCTCGCAGGGCTCTCGGGGCGAGCAGTACTTC CASSPSQGSRGEQYF
TRBJ1-3 17 few TRBV4-1 NA TGCGCCAGCAGCCGGGTCGGGGGGCAGTACTCTGGAAACACCATATATTTT CASSRVGGQYSGNTIYF
TRBJ1-5 15 NA TRBV5-8 TRBD1 TGTGCCAGCAGCGATCCGGGACAGGGCAATCAGCCCCAGCATTTT CASSDPGQGNQPQHF
TRBJ2-2 15 NA TRBV5-1 TRBD1 TGCGCCAGCAGCTATCAGGGGGCGGGGACCGGGGAGCTGTTTTTT CASSYQGAGTGELFF
TRBJ2-7 15 once TRBV7-3 NA TGTGCCAGCAGCTTATTCTCCGGCCCGCAGTACGAGCAGTACTTC CASSLFSGPQYEQYF
TRBJ2-5 17 NA TRBV5-1 TRBD2 TGCGCCAGCAGCCCGGGAGGGACGGCGTTGATTTTTGAGACCCAGTACTTC CASSPGGTALIFETQYF
TRBJ2-5 13 many TRBV6-1 TRBD1 TGTGCCAGCACTTTCACCAGGGGGGAGACCCAGTACTTC CASTFTRGETQYF
TRBJ2-5 13 NA TRBV7-3 NA TGTGCCAGCAGCTTAATAATAGGGGAGACCCAGTACTTC CASSLIIGETQYF
TRBJ2-2 16 few TRBV5-4 TRBD1 TGTGCCAGCAGCTTGGGGGGACAGGGGAACACCGGGGAGCTGTTTTTT CASSLGGQGNTGELFF